This T cell receptor beta chain was documented in a study of blood T cell repertoires in COVID-19. This CDR3 spans 14 amino acids. The V end lost 2 bases, the J end lost 0 bases, and 7 bases lay between the germline ends. Germline CDR1 is ENHRY and CDR2 is SYGVKD. Some clones are missing from TCRdb's copy, which holds only in-frame ones; the method was immunoSEQ multiplex PCR. The sample has 75,000 to 100,000 clones; more than 75% are singletons. This rearrangement joins TRBV10-3 to TRBJ1-1; D perhaps matches TRBD1 (6 bases). The TCR sequence derives from a human donor with acute or convalescent COVID-19. The donor label of this sample is uncertain. The sample taken for sequencing was peripheral blood. The CDR3 DNA sequence: TGTGCCATCAGTGAGGGACAGATGAACACTGAAGCTTTCTTT. Amino acids: CAISEGQMNTEAFF.